The clone carrying this T cell receptor beta chain appeared many times. Antigen specificity is unknown. Germline V gene sequence: CDR1 MGHRA, CDR2 YSYEKL. CDR3 length equals 13 residues. Trimming took off 6 bases at V and 5 bases at J, with 11 bases between the two ends. This sample was taken from a study of human T cells and chemical hapten exposure. General observations from the study: Significantly more large CDR3 similarity clusters arose among expanded TCRs than among controls.

Time point indicated: patch test 2, 6 weeks after DPC sensitization. This sample's treatment: therapeutic diphenylcyclopropenone sensitization with weekly scalp DPC. Individual cDNA molecules had unique molecular identifiers attached to them by the library. TCRdb passed the RACE reads through MiXCR, listing each CDR3 protein once. This repertoire shows about 350,000 distinct CDR3 sequences, about 6.3% found once; its top ten account for approximately 5.4%. The chain has TRBV4-1 and TRBJ1-5; unclear D gene. This receptor was obtained from a woman aged 18 to 35 with alopecia areata. Some clones in this sample may be carry-over from other donors' samples. The sequences come from whole blood, collected in connection with sensitization to the hapten diphenylcyclopropenone (DPC). CDR3 DNA sequence: TGCGCCAGCAGTTCCACCGGTTATCAGCCCCAGCATTTT. Translation: CASSSTGYQPQHF.